This T cell receptor (beta chain) appears in the sequencing data of a study of blood T cells in healthy people across ages. Donor samples were obtained from healthy Caucasian individuals from Russia, aged roughly 6 to 90. CDR3 length: 14 amino acids. Trimming took 4 bases from V and 0 from J; bases not matched to a gene: 5. Germline values: CDR1 DFQATT, CDR2 SNEGSKA (reference sequence). The authors ran a second PCR of roughly 7 to 11 cycles using a sample-barcoded 5' primer and a J-beta primer mix. In TCRdb, the 5' RACE reads were re-called with MiXCR into one record per CDR3 protein. The sample includes 780,000 or so distinct CDR3 sequences, 56% of them seen just once.

What was sequenced was blood. This clonotype was sampled from a man aged 40-50 years in good health. This rearrangement joins TRBV20-1 to TRBJ1-2; 7 nucleotides line up with TRBD1. CDR3 nucleotides: TGCAGTGCTACATCCGGGACAGCTAACTATGGCTACACCTTC. This encodes CSATSGTANYGYTF.